These T cell receptor beta chains were read from a single sample in a study of technical replicates of blood from a few donors. Data came from immunoSEQ multiplex PCR; TCRdb stores just in-frame clones and leaves some out. The sample has around 62,000 clones; roughly 97% are singletons. Material: T cells isolated from PBMCs. The receptors come from a human donor in good health. The CDR3 runs from the conserved cysteine through the conserved F or W. D genes are given only for firm matches. Size is omitted from some rows. Given values are once, few, many or a class for expanded clones.

j_gene	abundance	v_gene	d_gene	CDR3nt	CDR3aa
TRBJ2-7	.	TRBV28	TRBD1	TGTGCCAGCAGTGCGGGACAGGGTGTTCTATACGAGCAGTACTTC	CASSAGQGVLYEQYF
TRBJ2-7	.	TRBV6-1	TRBD2	TGTGCCAGCCACGAGGTAGCGGGTAAGCTCTACGAGCAGTACTTC	CASHEVAGKLYEQYF
TRBJ1-1	.	TRBV6-1	TRBD1	TGTGCCAGCAGTGAAGTCAAACAGGGGGCGCGGACTGAAGCTTTCTTT	CASSEVKQGARTEAFF
TRBJ2-1	once	TRBV6-5	.	TGTGCCAGCAGTTACTCAGGGGGGGGCCACAATGAGCAGTTCTTC	CASSYSGGGHNEQFF
TRBJ1-5	.	TRBV19	.	TGTGCCAGTAGTCCTTGGGACATCAATCAGCCCCAGCATTTT	CASSPWDINQPQHF
TRBJ2-7	.	TRBV25-1	TRBD2	TGTGCCAGCAGTGATGACTCTAACGGGAGGTTCTACGAGCAGTACTTC	CASSDDSNGRFYEQYF
TRBJ1-5	.	TRBV2	TRBD1	TGTGCCAGCAGAGATACAGGGGTGGGCAATCAGCCCCAGCATTTT	CASRDTGVGNQPQHF
TRBJ1-2	.	TRBV27	TRBD1	TGTGCCAGCAGTTTGAACAGGGGGTATGGCTACACCTTC	CASSLNRGYGYTF
TRBJ2-3	.	TRBV11-1	.	TGTGCCAGCGGCAAGTCTAGCTTAATAACAGATACGCAGTATTTT	CASGKSSLITDTQYF
TRBJ1-1	.	TRBV29-1	.	TGCAGCGTTGAAGATAGGGGGTATGAAGCTTTCTTT	CSVEDRGYEAFF
TRBJ2-1	.	TRBV5-6	TRBD2	TGTGCCAGTCTGGGTCCCGGGAGGCCGTACAATGAGCAGTTCTTC	CASLGPGRPYNEQFF
TRBJ1-1	.	TRBV6-5	.	TGTGCCAGCAGTTACGGAGGGGAGGGTTTGAACACTGAAGCTTTCTTT	CASSYGGEGLNTEAFF
TRBJ1-1	.	TRBV11-2	.	TGTGCCAGCAGCTCCCAGGGCGCGAATGAAGCTTTCTTT	CASSSQGANEAFF
TRBJ1-5	.	TRBV6-5	.	TGTGCCAGCAGTACTGACAGGAACCTCAATCAGCCCCAGCATTTT	CASSTDRNLNQPQHF
TRBJ1-1	.	TRBV27	.	TGTGCCAGCGGGGGCTGGACTGAAGCTTTCTTT	CASGGWTEAFF
TRBJ1-2	.	TRBV6-5	.	TGTGCCAGCATGAGAGGGAACTATGGCTACACCTTC	CASMRGNYGYTF
TRBJ1-2	.	TRBV11-2	.	TGTGCCAGCAGCTTAGACAGGGTGAGAGGCTACACCTTC	CASSLDRVRGYTF
TRBJ1-1	.	TRBV5-4	TRBD1	TGTGCCAGCAGCTTGACCCGGGACAGGAACACTGAAGCTTTCTTT	CASSLTRDRNTEAFF
TRBJ1-1	.	TRBV13	TRBD1	TGTGCCAGCACCCAGGGGGCAGCGCATGCTTTCTTT	CASTQGAAHAFF
TRBJ2-1	.	TRBV25-1	.	TGTGCCAGCAGTGAGATAGCGCCCCCCTACAATGAGCAGTTCTTC	CASSEIAPPYNEQFF
TRBJ1-5	.	TRBV2	.	TGTGCCAGCAGTGGTTTGGCAGGTAATCAGCCCCAGCATTTT	CASSGLAGNQPQHF
TRBJ2-7	.	TRBV7-9	.	TGTGCCAGCAGCTCCGGTACCGGCCTAGCGACCGAGCAGTACTTC	CASSSGTGLATEQYF
TRBJ2-7	.	TRBV27	TRBD2	TGTGCCAGCGGCGGGAGCGCCTACGAGCAGTACTTC	CASGGSAYEQYF
TRBJ2-7	.	TRBV28	TRBD1	TGTGCCAGCACCATGATGGGACAGGGGCCCTACGAGCAGTACTTC	CASTMMGQGPYEQYF
TRBJ2-1	.	TRBV29-1	TRBD2	TGCAGCGCGGGACTAGCGGTCACCAATGAGCAGTTCTTC	CSAGLAVTNEQFF
TRBJ1-2	.	TRBV11-3	TRBD1	TGTGCCAGCAGCGCAGGGGGCTATGGCTACACCTTC	CASSAGGYGYTF
TRBJ2-2	.	TRBV19	.	TGTGCCACATCTCCGGGACTCTTCACCGGGGAGCTGTTTTTT	CATSPGLFTGELFF
TRBJ2-7	.	TRBV27	TRBD1	TGTGCCAGCAGTTTAGGGACAGTCGATGTTGCCTACGAGCAGTACTTC	CASSLGTVDVAYEQYF